This T cell receptor (beta chain) was captured in a study of T cell changes during pregnancy in multiple sclerosis. V lost 5 bases, J lost 0 bases, and 17 bases lay in between. There are 17 residues in the CDR3. Germline CDR1 is SGHVS and CDR2 is FQNEAQ. Some clones are missing from TCRdb's copy, which holds only in-frame ones; the method was immunoSEQ multiplex PCR. The sample consists of around 66,000 clones, 91% of them appearing once. This TCR came from a female donor in good health, enrolled as a control in a pregnancy study. The V and J genes are TRBV7-8 and TRBJ1-5, with D unresolved. Specimen: peripheral blood, collected after pregnancy. CDR3 region: CASSPPGSSYSNQPQHF. In nucleotides, the CDR3 is TGTGCCAGCAGCCCTCCCGGGAGCTCCTATAGCAATCAGCCCCAGCATTTT.